This TCR beta chain was found in a study of CD8 T cells in ankylosing spondylitis. General observations from the study: A TCR beta motif of 8 or 9 highly homologous variants appeared characteristic of ankylosing spondylitis blood. Earlier literature documents some of the motif variants in reactive arthritis synovial fluid and blood. Matched synovial fluid from ankylosing spondylitis patients was reported to be enriched for disease-linked clones.

This clonotype was observed a few times. As yet, its antigen is unknown. This CDR3 region has 14 residues. Trimming stripped 7 bases from V and 1 base from J, with 13 bases between. Making the TCR beta libraries involved quantitative 5'-RACE with molecular barcodes. TCRdb re-called the 5' RACE reads through MiXCR, storing one row per CDR3 protein. Of some 37,000 distinct CDR3 sequences in the sample, around an eighth were seen once. This clonotype was obtained from a male donor with ankylosing spondylitis. This sequence joins TRBV12-3 or TRBV12-4 and TRBJ1-1, with D perhaps matching TRBD1 (6 bases). Input material: synovial fluid, either unsorted or a sorted T cell fraction (not recorded which). CDR3 in DNA: TGTGCCAGCAACTATCGGACAGCGAACACTGAAGCTTTCTTT. Translation: CASNYRTANTEAFF.